The 20 T cell receptor beta chains below all came from one sample that was sequenced in a study of T cell responses to AZD1222 COVID-19 vaccine. Clones were read by immunoSEQ multiplex PCR, and TCRdb kept only the in-frame ones, dropping some. The sample has 130,000 or so clones, just over 85% seen once; the top ten hold 12%. The sequencing used peripheral blood, collected on day 0 of AZD1222 vaccination. These receptors originate from an adult in good health.

This clone came up once. This chain joins TRBV27 and TRBJ2-1; 9 positions agree with TRBD2. Germline V gene data show CDR1 as MNHEY and CDR2 as SMNVEV (reference sequence). The CDR3 consists of 15 residues. V lost 5 bases to trimming and J lost 7 bases; unmatched junction nucleotides: 9. The CDR3 reads CASSRLAEIGNEQFF. CDR3 nucleotides: TGTGCCAGCAGTCGACTAGCGGAGATTGGGAATGAGCAGTTCTTC.

The chain is built from TRBV10-3 and TRBJ2-5, with TRBD1 identical over 7 bases. The CDR3 runs to 11 residues. The V gene end was trimmed by 9 bases and the J gene end by 3 bases; junction bases not matched to a gene: 1. Germline V CDR1 and CDR2: ENHRY, SYGVKD. The CDR3 bases are TGTGCCATTGGGACAGAAGAGACCCAGTACTTC. Its translation: CAIGTEETQYF.

This chain joins TRBV30 and TRBJ1-3; the D is unclear. The CDR3 spans 17 residues. V lost 0 bases to trimming and J lost 0 bases, with 15 bases between them. Germline V gives CDR1 GTSNPN, CDR2 SVGIG (reference sequence). CDR3 DNA: TGTGCCTGGAGTGTAACCCGGGTGGGAAGCTCTGGAAACACCATATATTTT. Residues: CAWSVTRVGSSGNTIYF.

The J gene is TRBJ1-5, the V gene TRBV19; weak D call: TRBD1 (6 bases). The CDR3 length is 14 residues. Germline V gene lookup returns CDR1 LNHDA and CDR2 SQIVND (reference sequence). V dropped 1 base and J dropped 7 bases, with 11 bases sitting between them. The CDR3 region is CASSIVAGVQPQHF. The CDR3 nucleotides read TGTGCCAGTAGTATAGTGGCAGGGGTCCAGCCCCAGCATTTT.

V usage is TRBV21-1 and J usage is TRBJ2-3. TRBV21-1 is a pseudogene locus. This CDR3 is built from 17 residues. The CDR3 sequence: CASSNKAPEKSTDTQYF. CDR3 DNA: TGTGCCAGCAGCAATAAGGCCCCCGAGAAAAGCACAGATACGCAGTATTTT.

This chain connects TRBV9 to TRBJ1-4; 7 positions match TRBD1. CDR1 and CDR2 (germline): SGDLS, YYNGEE. V gave up 0 bases and J gave up 4 bases; unmatched junction bases: 6. The CDR3 is 16 amino acids. The CDR3 spells CASSVGEGAGNEKLFF. CDR3 nucleotides: TGTGCCAGCAGCGTAGGGGAGGGGGCGGGTAATGAAAAACTGTTTTTT.

V gene TRBV24-1 combines with J gene TRBJ1-5; D uncertain. The CDR3 consists of 12 residues. Trimming shortened V by 3 bases and J by 7 bases, and 6 bases separated the two germline ends. The V gene's germline CDR1 is KGHDR and CDR2 SFDVKD. As DNA, the CDR3 is TGTGCCACCAGTGATAGCTGGCAGCCCCAGCATTTT. The encoded protein is CATSDSWQPQHF.

The chain couples TRBV2 to TRBJ1-1; D remains unclear. The V end lost 4 bases, the J end lost 1 base, and 13 bases lay between the germline ends. The CDR3 has 15 amino acids. In germline, CDR1 is SNHLY, CDR2 FYNNEI. CDR3 in amino acids: CASSVQWLENTEAFF. CDR3 DNA sequence: TGTGCCAGCAGTGTCCAATGGTTAGAGAACACTGAAGCTTTCTTT.

The chain couples TRBV7-2 to TRBJ2-5; 14 nucleotides match TRBD2. V was clipped by 7 bases and J by 5 bases; unmatched bases: 6. Germline values: CDR1 SGHTA, CDR2 FQGNSA. The CDR3 covers 15 residues. DNA of the CDR3: TGTGCCAGCACCTTGACTAGCGGGGGGGCCGAGACCCAGTACTTC. Its protein is CASTLTSGGAETQYF.

This sequence joins TRBV5-1 and TRBJ2-6; 9 bases are shared with TRBD1. With V trimmed by 4 bases and J by 0 bases, 8 bases remained unmatched. CDR1 SGHRS and CDR2 YFSETQ come from the germline V gene. CDR3 size: 18 residues. CDR3 sequence: CASSTTGGGSSGANVLTF. CDR3 in DNA: TGCGCCAGCAGCACCACAGGGGGCGGGTCCTCTGGGGCCAACGTCCTGACTTTC.

V and J are TRBV7-2 and TRBJ1-4; TRBD1 matches 9 bases. The CDR3 has 16 amino acids. The germline gives CDR1 SGHTA, CDR2 FQGNSA. Trimming removed 4 bases from V and 7 bases from J; junction bases left unmatched: 10. This chain's CDR3 is CASSSGQGRVGEKLFF. The CDR3, as DNA: TGTGCCAGCAGCTCGGGACAGGGCAGGGTGGGTGAAAAACTGTTTTTT.

V and J are TRBV19 and TRBJ2-2, with D perhaps matching TRBD2 (6 bases). Per the germline V gene, CDR1 is LNHDA and CDR2 is SQIVND (reference sequence). V shed 11 bases and J shed 5 bases, with 9 bases lying between them. The length of the CDR3 is 11 residues. The CDR3 loop reads CAVGGTGELFF. The CDR3 DNA reads TGTGCCGTGGGGGGTACCGGGGAGCTGTTTTTT.

The rearrangement links TRBV5-1 to TRBJ1-4; 7 nucleotides agree with TRBD1. The CDR3 spans 15 residues. Germline V lookup: CDR1 SGHRS, CDR2 YFSETQ. V shed 0 bases and J 8 bases; nucleotides not matched to a gene: 7. The CDR3 here is CASSLAQGEREKLFF. The CDR3 DNA follows: TGCGCCAGCAGCTTGGCCCAGGGGGAAAGGGAAAAACTGTTTTTT. Variable domain in full (rest from reference TRBV5-1 and TRBJ1-4): KAGVTQTPRYLIKTRGQQVTLSCSPISGHRSVSWYQQTPGQGLQFLFEYFSETQRNKGNFPGRFSGRQFSNSRSEMNVSTLELGDSALYLCASSLAQGEREKLFFGSGTQLSVL.

The rearrangement uses TRBV5-1 and TRBJ1-2; TRBD1 is a possible D gene (6 bases). The CDR3 length is 14 residues. The germline CDR1 and CDR2 sequences are SGHRS and YFSETQ. V was pared by 4 bases and J by 2 bases, with 12 bases between. The CDR3 reads CASSGRDNNYGYTF. The DNA of the CDR3 is TGCGCCAGCAGCGGCCGGGACAACAACTATGGCTACACCTTC.

V gene TRBV12-3 or TRBV12-4 combines with J gene TRBJ1-5; D not resolved. V was pared by 1 base and J by 4 bases, with 5 bases between. The CDR3 is 13 amino acids. CDR3 in DNA: TGTGCCAGCAGTTTAGGCAAAAATCAGCCCCAGCATTTT. Translating gives CASSLGKNQPQHF.

This sequence joins TRBV7-2 and TRBJ2-5, with 7 nucleotides matching TRBD2. V was clipped by 5 bases and J by 3 bases; unmatched bases: 6. Germline CDR1 is SGHTA and CDR2 is FQGNSA. The CDR3 runs 14 residues. The CDR3 reads CASSPGGSEETQYF. The CDR3 DNA sequence: TGTGCCAGCAGCCCCGGGGGGAGCGAAGAGACCCAGTACTTC.

V usage is TRBV5-5 and J usage is TRBJ1-6, with a tentative D call TRBD1 (5 bases). Germline V lookup: CDR1 SGHKS, CDR2 YYEKEE (reference sequence). The CDR3 is 17 amino acids. The V gene lost 1 base and the J gene lost 2 bases, with 13 bases spanning the gap. The DNA of the CDR3 is TGTGCCAGCAGCTTGCACCATCGGGGCACCTATAATTCACCCCTCCACTTT. This gives the protein CASSLHHRGTYNSPLHF.

The chain is built from TRBV5-1 and TRBJ2-5; the D gene is possibly TRBD2 (5 bases). Germline V lookup: CDR1 SGHRS, CDR2 YFSETQ. The V gene lost 4 bases and the J gene lost 7 bases, with 11 bases spanning the gap. The CDR3 loop spans 12 amino acids. The CDR3 region is CASSEGQATQYF. In DNA form, the CDR3 reads TGCGCCAGCAGCGAGGGTCAGGCGACCCAGTACTTC.

This chain uses TRBV18 with TRBJ2-3, with D possibly being TRBD2 (5 bases). The length of the CDR3 is 15 residues. CDR1 and CDR2 from the germline V gene are KGHSH and LQKENI. Trimming removed 8 bases at V and 3 bases at J, with 18 bases between. CDR3 in DNA: TGTGCCAGCACAGAGGGCAGTGGAAGGACAGATACGCAGTATTTT. Its protein is CASTEGSGRTDTQYF.

The rearrangement joins TRBV18 to TRBJ2-7; the D is unclear. The CDR3 sequence is 14 residues long. Looked up from germline, CDR1 is KGHSH and CDR2 is LQKENI. Trimming took off 0 bases at V and 2 bases at J, with 8 bases between the two ends. The CDR3 sequence is CASSPPGVAYEQYF. CDR3 nucleotide sequence: TGTGCCAGCTCACCACCGGGCGTAGCCTACGAGCAGTACTTC.